This T cell receptor (beta chain) was retrieved from a study of shared clonotypes between healthy human individuals. Between the trimmed V and J ends, which lost 1 base and 4 bases, there was a span of 8 bases. This CDR3 comprises 14 residues. CDR1 is SGHVS, CDR2 FNYEAQ, per germline. Every immunoSEQ plate was one replicate of a subset's evenly spread DNA. How the authors handled the data: Filtering of immunoSEQ junctional sequences could not match full-length read filtering. Only in-frame clones appear in the TCRdb table, and some are missing; sequencing was by immunoSEQ multiplex PCR. The D gene and trimming were derived from the DNA, and the V and J assignments and clone size from that table. Here the sample spans about 510,000 clones, 60% to 80% being singletons. Study conclusions and caveats: A small donor pool kept down the genetic and exposure-history diversity that was represented.

Each unsorted sample relied on some 90 million PBMCs as its source of genomic DNA. Comments on this clone: As yet, its antigen is unknown.

The source material was PBMCs. The chain combines TRBV7-6 with TRBJ2-1; D gene ambiguous. The clonotype comes from a woman in her 40s in good health. Some clones in this sample may be carry-over from other donors' samples. The CDR3 region is CASSLDGRYNEQFF. CDR3 DNA sequence: TGTGCCAGCAGCTTAGACGGGCGATACAATGAGCAGTTCTTC.